The 15 T cell receptor beta chains given below trace back to one sample, sequenced in a study of Ad26.COV2.S vaccination and SARS-CoV-2 variants. Method: immunoSEQ multiplex PCR; TCRdb's copy keeps in-frame clones and lacks some. Here the sample spans hundreds of thousands of clones, roughly 89% being singletons. Sample treatment: around 19 received Ad26.COV2.S at low or high dose, single or two shots; about five received placebo; per-sample allocation not given. Sampling occurred on day 63 after the first vaccine or placebo injection. The sequences come from peripheral blood, collected in a trial of Ad26.COV2.S vaccine versus placebo. These receptors all come from a person aged 18 to 59 who received the Ad26.COV2.S COVID-19 vaccine or a placebo.

This clone was detected only once. The chain recombines TRBV2 with TRBJ2-5; TRBD2 agrees at 8 bases. V was clipped by 6 bases and J by 0 bases; unmatched bases: 3. Germline V gene sequence: CDR1 SNHLY, CDR2 FYNNEI. The CDR3 is 14 amino acids. Written as DNA, the CDR3 is TGTGCCAGCAGATGGACTAGCCACCAAGAGACCCAGTACTTC. Translating it yields CASRWTSHQETQYF. Looking up the rest from reference TRBV2 and TRBJ2-5 gives the full variable domain: EPEVTQTPSHQVTQMGQEVILRCVPISNHLYFYWYRQILGQKVEFLVSFYNNEISEKSEIFDDQFSVERPDGSNFTLKIRSTKLEDSAMYFCASRWTSHQETQYFGPGTRLLVL.

To note about this clone: Other DNA sequences of this sample code for an identical CDR3. The rearrangement links TRBV5-1 to TRBJ2-7, with 7 bases fitting TRBD1. Germline V gene data show CDR1 as SGHRS and CDR2 as YFSETQ. This CDR3 has 14 residues. Germline trimming cut 0 bases from V and 0 bases from J; bases unmatched to any gene: 0. The CDR3 loop is CASSLAGGSYEQYF. Here the CDR3 DNA reads TGCGCCAGCAGCTTGGCAGGGGGCTCCTACGAGCAGTACTTC.

This chain joins TRBV11-2 and TRBJ2-7; TRBD2 might be the D (5 bases). V was clipped by 5 bases and J by 7 bases, with 18 bases between them. This CDR3 has 14 amino acids. In germline, CDR1 is SGHAT, CDR2 FQNNGV. The CDR3 here is CASSQSRPAGEQYF. CDR3 nucleotide sequence: TGTGCCAGCAGCCAATCCCGACCTGCGGGTGAGCAGTACTTC.

V gene TRBV5-4 combines with J gene TRBJ1-4; D may be TRBD1 (6 bases). CDR3 size: 13 residues. V was clipped by 2 bases and J by 11 bases, with 13 bases between them. Germline V CDR1 and CDR2: SGHNT, YYREEE (reference sequence). The CDR3 DNA sequence: TGTGCCAGCAGCTTTTTGACAGGCGGGAAACTGTTTTTT. This translates into CASSFLTGGKLFF.

DNA for the CDR3: TGTGCCAGCAGCTTAATGTGGTCCGAGGACAATGAGCAGTTCTTC. Translation: CASSLMWSEDNEQFF. V and J are TRBV7-3 and TRBJ2-1, with D unclear. CDR1 is SGHTA and CDR2 is FQGTGA in the germline V gene. Between the trimmed V and J ends, which lost 1 base and 5 bases, there was a span of 12 bases. The CDR3 is 15 amino acids.

There are a few counts of this clone. J is TRBJ1-1 and V is TRBV19; no clear D gene. Germline V gene data show CDR1 as LNHDA and CDR2 as SQIVND (reference sequence). The CDR3 totals 15 residues. V was clipped by 1 base and J by 0 bases, with 9 bases between them. The CDR3 DNA is TGTGCCAGTAGTATAGTTCTGGTTATGAACACTGAAGCTTTCTTT. Translating it yields CASSIVLVMNTEAFF.

The genes are TRBV5-4 and TRBJ2-5; TRBD2 aligns across 9 bases. The CDR3 spans 15 residues. V lost 5 bases, J lost 2 bases, and 7 bases stayed unmatched. Per germline, CDR1 SGHNT and CDR2 YYREEE (reference sequence). The CDR3 nucleotides read TGTGCCAGCAGTCGAACTAGCGGGCGGCAAGAGACCCAGTACTTC. Amino acids: CASSRTSGRQETQYF.

This chain links TRBV7-9 with TRBJ2-2; D may be TRBD2 (5 bases). Trimming left V 3 bases short and J 0 bases short, with 8 bases between. Germline CDR1 is SEHNR and CDR2 is FQNEAQ (reference sequence). The CDR3 contains 15 residues. This CDR3 reads CASSFFGTNTGELFF. The CDR3 DNA follows: TGTGCCAGCAGCTTCTTCGGGACGAACACCGGGGAGCTGTTTTTT.

In its sample, this clone was seen a few times. This CDR3 reads CASSFSGTSQPQHF. The CDR3 region has the DNA TGTGCCAGCAGCTTTTCAGGGACGAGTCAGCCCCAGCATTTT. J is TRBJ1-5 and V is TRBV7-9; maybe TRBD1 (5 bases). V was clipped by 3 bases and J by 6 bases, with 12 bases between them. The germline gives CDR1 SEHNR, CDR2 FQNEAQ (reference sequence). This CDR3 has 14 amino acids.

This chain uses TRBV15 with TRBJ1-5, with 9 bases matching TRBD1. Looked up from germline, CDR1 is LNHNV and CDR2 is YYDKDF (reference sequence). After removal of 5 bases from V and 4 bases from J, the junction contained 6 bases not matched to a gene. The CDR3 totals 15 residues. CDR3 DNA: TGTGCCACCAGCGGCCACAGGGGGCGAAATCAGCCCCAGCATTTT. Encoded protein: CATSGHRGRNQPQHF.

V gene TRBV6-1 combines with J gene TRBJ2-7; D is unresolved. CDR1 is MNHNS, CDR2 SASEGT, per germline. The V end was cut by 1 base, the J end by 4 bases, with 5 bases between. The CDR3 has 12 residues. In DNA form, the CDR3 reads TGTGCCAGCAGTGAAGGTAATTACGAGCAGTACGTC. Translation: CASSEGNYEQYV.

The chain carries TRBV29-1 and TRBJ2-3; 7 bases are shared with TRBD2. Germline CDR1 is SQVTM and CDR2 is ANQGSEA. The length of the CDR3 is 13 residues. J gave up 8 bases and V 5 bases, and 10 bases lay outside the gene matches. The CDR3 reads CSVSRGDQGTQYF. For the CDR3, the DNA is TGCAGCGTTTCACGGGGGGATCAAGGTACGCAGTATTTT.

The gene calls are TRBV4-2 and TRBJ1-4; the match to TRBD1 covers 7 bases. Per germline, CDR1 LGHNA and CDR2 YNFKEQ. With 1 base clipped from V and 8 bases from J, the junction kept 7 bases outside the gene matches. CDR3 length: 15 amino acids. CDR3 residues: CASSQVRQGGEKLFF. CDR3 DNA: TGTGCCAGCAGCCAAGTCAGACAGGGCGGAGAAAAACTGTTTTTT.

The V call is TRBV3-1 (or the pseudogene TRBV3-2), the J call TRBJ1-3; no clear D. This CDR3 contains 15 residues. Germline V lookup: CDR1 LGHDT, CDR2 YNNKEL (reference sequence). Deletions cut 1 base from V and 2 bases from J, with 9 bases between. CDR3 coding DNA: TGTGCCAGCAGCCAAGCAAGGAGTGCTGGAAACACCATATATTTT. Translating gives CASSQARSAGNTIYF.

The V gene is TRBV5-4, the J gene TRBJ1-6; tentatively, D is TRBD1 (5 bases). The CDR3 runs 13 residues. V lost 1 base to trimming and J lost 8 bases, with 7 bases between them. Per germline, CDR1 SGHNT and CDR2 YYREEE (reference sequence). CDR3 amino acids: CASSLWGYSPLHF. The CDR3 DNA is TGTGCCAGCAGCTTGTGGGGGTATTCACCCCTCCACTTT.